This record covers a single T cell receptor (beta chain). Its antigen specificity is not known. Within one base of it there is no much larger clone, and no base qualities were kept. The library was prepared using multiplex PCR. Sequenced using an Illumina HiSeq 2500. TCRbeta libraries were constructed through three rounds of nested PCR with primers (Table S4) according to protocols modified from ARM-PCR. Before sequencing, PCR products in the 200-500 bp range were cut out of the gel and cleaned up using the QIAquick gel extraction kit. Per the source publication's procedure: Reads were cleaned with Trimmomatic, merged with FLASH into complete CDR3 sequences, and assigned to V(D)J germline segments with MiTCR. Clonal diversity was computed as the inverse Simpson's index with VDJtools. In-frame sequences without a premature stop codon were defined as productive reads. TCRdb redid the processing of the public reads, applying fastp at Q25 and MiXCR, and retained in-frame beta chains. Under each unique CDR3 protein, matching rows form one entry showing the most common genes and DNA. These V and J calls derive from TCRdb rather than the authors' analysis. The sample data list more than 90,000 distinct CDR3 sequences, and approximately 65% of these were observed just once. The top ten constitute around 17% of the sample.

This sample is part of a study of tumor and adjacent non-tumor tissue in lung cancer (dated by TCRdb to 2017 to 2018). A note on the overall study: Patients with adenocarcinoma (12), squamous cell carcinoma (2) and small cell lung cancer (1) were included in the cohort. For each patient, one tumor sample and one normal lung sample were taken, giving about 29 paired specimens that underwent TCRbeta CDR3 sequencing. The study compared bulk TCRbeta repertoires from lung tumor tissue and matched distant non-tumor lung tissue of roughly 15 lung cancer patients. The roughly 15 patients were aged about 31 to 80 years, included around ten men and 5 women, and had TNM stage I to III disease. Sequencing produced 130,000,000 or so productive TCRbeta reads in total, an average of approximately 4.5 million reads per sample.

Counted from cysteine to phenylalanine, this CDR3 has 15 amino acids. This entry keeps only the CDR3 DNA: 45 bases, framed from base 1. Compared with germline, V lacks 3 bases and J lacks 1 base; bases without a gene match: 5. From the germline V gene, CDR1 is ENHRY and CDR2 is SYGVKD. Here is what the overall study found, with its caveats: Peripheral blood was not sequenced, so blood TCRbeta repertoires were not examined in the lung cancer patients of the study. Only 15 or so patients were included in the cohort, and the need for larger samples and more detailed clinical data was noted by the authors. The top 100 clones made up a significantly larger cumulative share of the repertoire in normal lung than in tumor tissue. Tumor tissue showed significantly higher TCR diversity (inverse Simpson) than normal lung tissue, at about 410 vs 180 (P = 0.0075, Mann-Whitney U test). The methods do not name the sequencing platform or mention unique molecular identifiers. Younger patients had significantly higher TCR diversity, and higher tumor TCR diversity was associated with shorter overall and disease-free survival.

RNA was isolated from bulk unsorted tissue, and RNA quality was assessed with a NanoDrop ND-1000 and an Agilent 2100. Donors were newly diagnosed lung cancer patients admitted for thoracic surgery in China between August and November 2014, without prior chemotherapy. Patients who had received previous radiotherapy or chemotherapy, or who had another concurrent cancer, were excluded from the study. Surgical tissue pieces of roughly 1-2.3 cm3 were preserved in RNAlater solution and stored at -80 °C until use. The rearrangement combines TRBV10-3 with TRBJ2-5; TRBD1 lines up with 7 middle nucleotides. The specimen was lung tumor tissue. The receptor was isolated from a man aged 60 to 75 with non-small cell lung cancer. The sequence in DNA is TGTGCCATCAGTGAAGGGCAGGGGGTCCAAGAGACCCAGTACTTC. Protein translation: CAISEGQGVQETQYF.